The 17 T cell receptor beta chains below all came from one sample that was sequenced in a study of cytomegalovirus exposure and HLA in healthy donors. The PCR employed 60 Vbeta primers together with 13 Jbeta primers. This table comes from immunoSEQ multiplex PCR, and its TCRdb copy is limited to in-frame clones, with some not included. This sample has roughly 110,000 clones, with about 81% found just once. The sample was PBMCs. The receptor set was obtained from a male donor in good health and CMV-seropositive.

The rearrangement joins TRBV28 to TRBJ2-5, with 8 bases matching TRBD1. V was clipped by 10 bases and J by 2 bases; unmatched bases: 6. This CDR3 is 13 amino acids long. Germline V lookup: CDR1 MDHEN, CDR2 SYDVKM. In nucleotides, the CDR3 is TGTGCCAAACCGACAGGGGTTCAAGAGACCCAGTACTTC. Amino acid sequence: CAKPTGVQETQYF.

This chain joins TRBV4-3 and TRBJ1-4, with unresolved D. V was cut by 1 base and J by 8 bases, with 11 bases left in between. The CDR3 is 14 amino acids. Germline V gene data show CDR1 as LGHNA and CDR2 as YSLEER. CDR3: CASSQGAVGEKLFF. For the CDR3, the DNA is TGCGCCAGCAGCCAAGGGGCCGTTGGGGAAAAACTGTTTTTT.

CDR3 loop: CASSVVGLAALRTGELFF. In DNA, the CDR3 is TGTGCCAGCAGCGTAGTGGGACTAGCGGCCCTAAGGACCGGGGAGCTGTTTTTT. This sequence joins TRBV9 and TRBJ2-2, with 11 bases lining up with TRBD2. V lost 0 bases to trimming and J lost 5 bases; unmatched junction nucleotides: 9. The CDR3 length is 18 residues. Germline V gene sequence: CDR1 SGDLS, CDR2 YYNGEE.

This clone was counted a few times. This chain links TRBV4-1 with TRBJ1-5; 8 bases align to TRBD1. CDR1 and CDR2 (germline): MGHRA, YSYEKL. The V segment lost 0 bases and the J segment 6 bases; nucleotides outside the gene matches: 10. CDR3 size: 17 residues. The DNA of the CDR3 is TGCGCCAGCAGCCAAGATCCCAGGGGGCGTTTAGGTCAGCCCCAGCATTTT. Protein sequence: CASSQDPRGRLGQPQHF.

The chain joins TRBV25-1 to TRBJ1-1; TRBD1 matches at 7 bases. The CDR3 runs 15 residues. V lost 6 bases to trimming and J lost 0 bases; unmatched junction nucleotides: 7. Per germline, CDR1 MGHDK and CDR2 SYGVNS. CDR3 amino acids: CASRGGEVMNTEAFF. The CDR3 DNA reads as TGTGCCAGCAGAGGGGGCGAGGTGATGAACACTGAAGCTTTCTTT.

This chain uses TRBV19 with TRBJ2-7, with a weak D call TRBD2 (5 bases). The CDR3 sequence is 16 residues long. V was trimmed by 2 bases and J by 1 base, leaving 15 bases between them. Germline CDR1 reads LNHDA; CDR2 reads SQIVND (reference sequence). The CDR3 is CASSIQDGDGSYEQYF. CDR3 nucleotide sequence: TGTGCCAGTAGTATACAGGACGGGGATGGGTCCTACGAGCAGTACTTC.

The chain carries TRBV27 and TRBJ1-1; a possible D gene is TRBD1 (5 bases). This CDR3 is built from 12 residues. Trimming left V 4 bases short and J 5 bases short, with 8 bases between. Germline V gene data show CDR1 as MNHEY and CDR2 as SMNVEV (reference sequence). The CDR3 sequence is CASSSGRTEAFF. CDR3 DNA sequence: TGTGCCAGCAGTTCAGGGAGGACTGAAGCTTTCTTT.

The gene calls are TRBV29-1 and TRBJ1-2, with TRBD1 matching 7 bases. This CDR3 is 13 amino acids long. Germline CDR1 and CDR2: SQVTM and ANQGSEA. With V trimmed by 6 bases and J by 2 bases, 6 bases remained unmatched. The CDR3 region is CSVATGINYGYTF. The CDR3 DNA sequence: TGCAGCGTCGCGACAGGGATCAACTATGGCTACACCTTC.

This clone has a single count. The chain carries TRBV9 and TRBJ1-1; D is uncertain. Deletions cut 0 bases from V and 7 bases from J, with 10 bases between. This CDR3 comprises 13 residues. Germline CDR1 SGDLS, CDR2 YYNGEE. CDR3 in DNA: TGTGCCAGCAGCGTAGAGGGCGCGGGTGAAGCTTTCTTT. Its protein product is CASSVEGAGEAFF.

This clone was seen more than once but under ten times. This rearrangement joins TRBV28 to TRBJ2-7; D is ambiguous. CDR1 and CDR2 from the germline V gene are MDHEN and SYDVKM. Deletions cut 6 bases from V and 4 bases from J, with 19 bases between. CDR3 length: 15 amino acids. CDR3 protein: CASSPTHAVRYEQYF. The CDR3 bases are TGTGCCAGCAGCCCAACCCACGCGGTTCGGTACGAGCAGTACTTC.

This clone came up once. V is TRBV9 and J is TRBJ2-7; TRBD1 matches 9 bases. This CDR3 has 14 amino acids. Per the germline V gene, CDR1 is SGDLS and CDR2 is YYNGEE. The J segment lost 8 bases and the V segment lost 2 bases, leaving 8 bases of the junction unmatched. CDR3 sequence (DNA): TGTGCCAGCAGCGTTTTAGGGACAGGGCAGAAGCAGTACTTC. It specifies CASSVLGTGQKQYF.

The chain is built from TRBV2 and TRBJ1-5; possibly TRBD1 for D (5 bases). The V gene lost 8 bases and the J gene lost 1 base, with 12 bases spanning the gap. The CDR3 spans 14 residues. From germline, CDR1 is SNHLY and CDR2 FYNNEI. The CDR3 DNA reads TGTGCCAGCTCCAGGGTTACCAGCAATCAGCCCCAGCATTTT. It is translated as CASSRVTSNQPQHF.

The chain joins TRBV6-6 to TRBJ1-5; D perhaps matches TRBD1 (6 bases). The CDR3 has 15 amino acids. V was trimmed by 4 bases and J by 7 bases, leaving 17 bases between them. CDR1 MNHNY and CDR2 SVGAGI come from the germline V gene (reference sequence). CDR3: CASSSSNGQGQPQHF. The CDR3 coding sequence is TGTGCCAGCAGTTCCTCGAATGGCCAGGGGCAGCCCCAGCATTTT.

Turning to this clone: The junction and the germline gene differ at one end; a read error may be behind it. The rearrangement uses TRBV7-7 and TRBJ2-1; D gene ambiguous. Per the germline V gene, CDR1 is SSHAT and CDR2 is FNYEAQ (reference sequence). The CDR3 has 16 amino acids. As DNA, the CDR3 is TGTGCTAGCAGCTTAGAGGCGGCCCGGCCCAACAATGAGCAGTTCTTC. It translates to CASSLEAARPNNEQFF.

The chain recombines TRBV5-6 with TRBJ1-1, with a weak D call TRBD1 (5 bases). The length of the CDR3 is 15 residues. The ends were cut back, 0 bases at V and 0 bases at J, with 9 bases in the middle. The germline CDR1 and CDR2 sequences are SGHDT and YYEEEE. The CDR3 sequence is CASSLGQIMNTEAFF. The DNA of the CDR3 is TGTGCCAGCAGCTTGGGACAGATAATGAACACTGAAGCTTTCTTT.

This clone came up a few times. The chain recombines TRBV11-2 with TRBJ2-7; 8 nucleotides line up with TRBD1. Per germline, CDR1 SGHAT and CDR2 FQNNGV. With V trimmed by 1 base and J by 2 bases, 4 bases remained unmatched. There are 15 residues in the CDR3. CDR3 region: CASSLGATGAYEQYF. The CDR3 nucleotides are TGTGCCAGCAGCTTAGGGGCGACAGGGGCCTACGAGCAGTACTTC.

The chain is built from TRBV4-2 and TRBJ1-1; no definite D call. The germline V and J ends were trimmed by 2 bases and 8 bases, with 18 bases remaining between them. Germline V gene lookup returns CDR1 LGHNA and CDR2 YNFKEQ. This CDR3 has 15 residues. CDR3 residues: CASSQNFDGNMEAFF. The CDR3 DNA is TGTGCCAGCAGCCAAAATTTTGACGGGAATATGGAAGCTTTCTTT.